A single sample gave rise to the 6 T cell receptor beta chains below, sequenced in a study of cytomegalovirus exposure and HLA in healthy donors. PCR used 60 Vbeta primers and 13 Jbeta primers. Assay: immunoSEQ multiplex PCR; the TCRdb copy retains only in-frame clones and omits some. The table includes about 120,000 clones, 78% detected once. Material for sequencing was PBMCs. These receptor sequences come from a woman in her twenties or thirties in good health and CMV-seropositive.

The chain carries TRBV5-1 and TRBJ1-1, with 8 nucleotides matching TRBD1. The CDR3 sequence is 15 residues long. With 2 bases clipped from V and 2 bases from J, the junction kept 5 bases outside the gene matches. Germline V gives CDR1 SGHRS, CDR2 YFSETQ. This CDR3 is CASSLRTGRNTEAFF. CDR3 in DNA: TGCGCCAGCAGCTTACGGACAGGGCGAAACACTGAAGCTTTCTTT.

CDR3 DNA sequence: TGTGCCAGTTCCCGGGGACAATCGGAAGAGCAGTACTTC. This gives the protein CASSRGQSEEQYF. The J gene is TRBJ2-7, the V gene TRBV2, with TRBD1 as a possible D gene (6 bases). Trimming left V 9 bases short and J 7 bases short, with 19 bases between. The CDR3 runs to 13 residues. Germline loops: CDR1 SNHLY, CDR2 FYNNEI.

The table lists this clone with a few counts. The CDR3 DNA reads as TGCGCCAGCAGCCGGGAGCGGGGGGGCCTAGATGAGCAGTTCTTC. This codes for CASSRERGGLDEQFF. This chain uses TRBV4-1 with TRBJ2-1; 10 bases fit TRBD2. V trimming: 4 bases; J trimming: 8 bases; junction bases outside the gene matches: 8. Germline CDR1 reads MGHRA; CDR2 reads YSYEKL. This CDR3 is built from 15 residues.

J is TRBJ1-2 and V is TRBV7-9; 8 nucleotides align to TRBD1. Germline V gives CDR1 SEHNR, CDR2 FQNEAQ (reference sequence). V was pared by 5 bases and J by 8 bases, with 4 bases of the junction left unmatched. The CDR3 spans 12 residues. CDR3 nucleotide sequence: TGTGCCAGCAGCATATCAGGGGGCGGCTACACCTTC. It encodes CASSISGGGYTF.

The chain couples TRBV27 to TRBJ1-1; perhaps TRBD1 as D (5 bases). This CDR3 has 14 residues. Per germline, CDR1 MNHEY and CDR2 SMNVEV (reference sequence). Trimming left V 4 bases short and J 1 base short, with 10 bases between. The CDR3, as DNA: TGTGCCAGCAGTTGGGGCACCGGGAACACTGAAGCTTTCTTT. The encoded protein is CASSWGTGNTEAFF.

This clone was seen only once. The chain employs TRBV2 and TRBJ1-2, with D unclear. The CDR3 is 13 residues long. V dropped 4 bases and J dropped 1 base, with 7 bases sitting between them. CDR1 and CDR2 from the germline V gene are SNHLY and FYNNEI. DNA for the CDR3: TGTGCCAGCAGTGGGACTCGTAACTATGGCTACACCTTC. This gives the protein CASSGTRNYGYTF. The variable domain in full, with the rest retrieved from reference TRBV2 and TRBJ1-2, is EPEVTQTPSHQVTQMGQEVILRCVPISNHLYFYWYRQILGQKVEFLVSFYNNEISEKSEIFDDQFSVERPDGSNFTLKIRSTKLEDSAMYFCASSGTRNYGYTFGSGTRLTVV.